Shown below are 27 T cell receptor beta chains from a single sample sequenced in a study of control samples from healthy donors and cancer patients. Sequenced by immunoSEQ multiplex PCR; TCRdb stores in-frame clones only, minus some. Of 110,000 to 150,000 clones listed, about 93% are singletons. Source material: PBMCs. The receptors shown here come from a man in his 60s with colorectal cancer.

The genes are TRBV3-1 (or the pseudogene TRBV3-2) and TRBJ2-3; the match to TRBD2 covers 12 bases. The junction had 2 bases not matched to a gene; V was cut back by 6 bases and J by 4 bases. The CDR3 is made up of 14 amino acids. CDR1 is LGHDT and CDR2 is YNNKEL in the germline V gene (reference sequence). CDR3: CASSPSGGADTQYF. The CDR3 region has the DNA TGTGCCAGCAGTCCTAGCGGGGGGGCAGATACGCAGTATTTT.

This sequence joins TRBV6-1 and TRBJ2-2; 11 bases agree with TRBD2. The CDR3 extends over 16 amino acids. The trim removed 4 bases at V and 5 bases at J, leaving 6 bases unmatched. Looked up from germline, CDR1 is MNHNS and CDR2 is SASEGT. CDR3 sequence: CASSALAGGGTGELFF. The CDR3 nucleotides are TGTGCCAGCAGTGCCCTAGCGGGGGGCGGAACCGGGGAGCTGTTTTTT.

V and J are TRBV24-1 and TRBJ1-4; possibly TRBD1 for D (5 bases). Germline CDR1 and CDR2: KGHDR and SFDVKD. The CDR3 totals 13 residues. V dropped 12 bases and J dropped 4 bases, with 14 bases sitting between them. CDR3: CAAQTAVNEKLFF. CDR3 nucleotide sequence: TGTGCCGCCCAGACAGCCGTTAATGAAAAACTGTTTTTT.

The rearrangement uses TRBV7-9 and TRBJ2-7; D is tentatively TRBD1 or TRBD2 (6 bases each). This CDR3 is 13 amino acids long. Germline loops: CDR1 SEHNR, CDR2 FQNEAQ (reference sequence). The V gene lost 4 bases and the J gene lost 6 bases, with 13 bases spanning the gap. CDR3 nucleotide sequence: TGTGCCAGCAGCTACAGGGTGGGGGGCGAGCAGTACTTC. Protein sequence: CASSYRVGGEQYF.

The chain carries TRBV7-9 and TRBJ1-1, with D possibly being TRBD1 (5 bases). The CDR3 spans 14 residues. V was trimmed by 1 base and J by 1 base, leaving 7 bases between them. Germline CDR1 is SEHNR and CDR2 is FQNEAQ (reference sequence). The CDR3: CASSLDRTNTEAFF. The CDR3 nucleotides read TGTGCCAGCAGCTTAGACAGGACGAACACTGAAGCTTTCTTT.

The rearrangement joins TRBV27 to TRBJ1-1, with D uncertain. Germline loops: CDR1 MNHEY, CDR2 SMNVEV (reference sequence). The CDR3 sequence is 14 residues long. V lost 2 bases to trimming and J lost 1 base, with 8 bases between them. This CDR3 reads CASSLRVRNTEAFF. The CDR3 DNA is TGTGCCAGCAGTTTAAGGGTCAGGAACACTGAAGCTTTCTTT.

The rearrangement uses TRBV6-2 or TRBV6-3 and TRBJ1-5; D uncertain. CDR3 length: 13 amino acids. Germline CDR1 is MNHEY and CDR2 is SVGEGT. V shed 4 bases and J shed 7 bases, with 11 bases lying between them. As DNA, the CDR3 is TGTGCCAGCAGTTTGCGGCCGTCCCAGCCCCAGCATTTT. This sequence encodes CASSLRPSQPQHF.

The CDR3 sequence: CASSLAPGKGNQPQHF. CDR3 nucleotides: TGTGCCAGCAGCTTAGCGCCAGGGAAGGGCAATCAGCCCCAGCATTTT. The chain links TRBV7-2 to TRBJ1-5, with D possibly matching TRBD1 (5 bases). Germline CDR1 and CDR2: SGHTA and FQGNSA. This CDR3 has 16 residues. The V end was cut by 0 bases, the J end by 2 bases, with 11 bases between. The entire variable domain, with the rest obtained from reference TRBV7-2 and TRBJ1-5, is as follows: GAGVSQSPSNKVTEKGKDVELRCDPISGHTALYWYRQSLGQGLEFLIYFQGNSAPDKSGLPSDRFSAERTGGSVSTLTIQRTQQEDSAVYLCASSLAPGKGNQPQHFGDGTRLSIL.

The V gene is TRBV28, the J gene TRBJ2-5; 9 bases agree with TRBD1. The V segment lost 5 bases and the J segment 1 base; nucleotides outside the gene matches: 5. There are 15 residues in the CDR3. The germline gives CDR1 MDHEN, CDR2 SYDVKM. The CDR3 region has the DNA TGTGCCAGCAGTCTCCCACAGGGGGCCCAAGAGACCCAGTACTTC. This translates into CASSLPQGAQETQYF.

The chain is built from TRBV6-6 and TRBJ2-7, with 9 bases that match TRBD1. This CDR3 is built from 13 residues. V shed 7 bases and J 4 bases; nucleotides not matched to a gene: 5. CDR1 and CDR2 from the germline V gene are MNHNY and SVGAGI (reference sequence). CDR3 residues: CASNGQGSYEQYF. CDR3 coding DNA: TGTGCCAGCAATGGACAGGGGAGTTACGAGCAGTACTTC.

J is TRBJ1-4 and V is TRBV4-3, with 9 positions matching TRBD1. The ends lost 0 bases at V and 8 bases at J; junction bases unmatched: 10. Per germline, CDR1 LGHNA and CDR2 YSLEER. This CDR3 comprises 17 residues. DNA of the CDR3: TGCGCCAGCAGCCAAGATTGGGAGGGGACAGGGACCGAAAAACTGTTTTTT. Residues: CASSQDWEGTGTEKLFF.

The V call is TRBV2, the J call TRBJ2-2; D uncertain. Trimming left V 6 bases short and J 1 base short, with 12 bases between. Germline CDR1 is SNHLY and CDR2 is FYNNEI. This CDR3 comprises 15 residues. The CDR3 sequence is CASSLGRRNTGELFF. CDR3 bases: TGTGCCAGCAGCTTAGGACGGAGGAACACCGGGGAGCTGTTTTTT.

The chain has TRBV7-2 and TRBJ1-5; tentatively, D is TRBD1 (6 bases). The CDR3 consists of 13 residues. CDR1 and CDR2 from the germline V gene are SGHTA and FQGNSA. The V end was cut by 2 bases, the J end by 4 bases, with 6 bases between. The CDR3 is CASSLQGNQPQHF. CDR3 nucleotide sequence: TGTGCCAGCAGCTTACAGGGGAATCAGCCCCAGCATTTT.

The chain uses TRBV5-1 and TRBJ1-3; 7 bases line up with TRBD1. Germline loops: CDR1 SGHRS, CDR2 YFSETQ. The CDR3 is 15 residues long. J was trimmed by 2 bases and V by 2 bases; bases with no gene match: 4. CDR3 sequence (DNA): TGCGCCAGCAGCTTATCAGGGGGGACTGGAAACACCATATATTTT. Encoded protein: CASSLSGGTGNTIYF. Variable domain in full (rest from reference TRBV5-1 and TRBJ1-3): KAGVTQTPRYLIKTRGQQVTLSCSPISGHRSVSWYQQTPGQGLQFLFEYFSETQRNKGNFPGRFSGRQFSNSRSEMNVSTLELGDSALYLCASSLSGGTGNTIYFGEGSWLTVV.

This clone has only one observation. The chain combines TRBV4-1 with TRBJ2-1, with no clear D. The germline V gene has CDR1 MGHRA and CDR2 YSYEKL. The length of the CDR3 is 16 residues. V was trimmed by 3 bases and J by 7 bases, leaving 19 bases between them. CDR3 loop: CASSQPELFLGNEQFF. CDR3 DNA: TGCGCCAGCAGCCAGCCCGAGCTTTTCTTAGGAAATGAGCAGTTCTTC.

A note on this clone: The sample has other DNA sequences that encode this CDR3 too. The rearrangement uses TRBV29-1 and TRBJ2-7; D unclear. The CDR3 is 11 amino acids. V was clipped by 2 bases and J by 3 bases, with 5 bases between them. Germline CDR1 is SQVTM and CDR2 is ANQGSEA. The CDR3, as DNA: TGCAGCGTTGAAACTGGCTACGAGCAGTACTTC. It is translated as CSVETGYEQYF.

This chain links TRBV11-2 with TRBJ1-1; D gene unclear. Germline CDR1 reads SGHAT; CDR2 reads FQNNGV. This CDR3 contains 14 residues. V lost 5 bases, J lost 3 bases, and 13 bases lay in between. The CDR3 spells CASSQLRSDTEAFF. Written as DNA, the CDR3 is TGTGCCAGCAGCCAATTAAGGTCCGACACTGAAGCTTTCTTT. The variable domain in full, with the rest retrieved from reference TRBV11-2 and TRBJ1-1, is EAGVAQSPRYKIIEKRQSVAFWCNPISGHATLYWYQQILGQGPKLLIQFQNNGVVDDSQLPKDRFSAERLKGVDSTLKIQPAKLEDSAVYLCASSQLRSDTEAFFGQGTRLTVV.

CDR3 sequence reads: CASTDQDYGYTF. The DNA for the CDR3 is TGTGCCAGTACGGATCAGGACTATGGCTACACCTTC. This chain links TRBV19 with TRBJ1-2; D ambiguous. The CDR3 has 12 residues. The V and J ends lost 7 bases and 3 bases respectively, with 9 bases between them. The germline V gene has CDR1 LNHDA and CDR2 SQIVND (reference sequence).

The rearrangement joins TRBV30 to TRBJ2-5; no firm D call. The CDR3 runs to 12 residues. With 5 bases removed from V and 4 bases from J, the gap between germline ends came to 11 bases. Germline-derived CDR1 and CDR2 are GTSNPN and SVGIG (reference sequence). CDR3 loop: CAWGSLGETQYF. CDR3 sequence (DNA): TGTGCCTGGGGATCTCTGGGAGAGACCCAGTACTTC.

The rearrangement links TRBV10-1 to TRBJ2-2; D is tentatively TRBD1 or TRBD2 (6 bases each). The CDR3 covers 13 residues. Germline CDR1 WNHNN, CDR2 SYGVQD (reference sequence). Trimming cost V 4 bases and J 6 bases, with 9 bases left between them. The DNA for the CDR3 is TGCGCCAGCAGTGGGGGGGCAGCCGGGGAGCTGTTTTTT. Amino acids: CASSGGAAGELFF.

This sequence joins TRBV18 and TRBJ2-7; possibly TRBD2 for D (5 bases). Deletions cut 3 bases from V and 6 bases from J, with 15 bases between. CDR1 and CDR2 (germline): KGHSH, LQKENI. This CDR3 has 14 residues. The CDR3 region has the DNA TGTGCCAGCTCACCGATTTCGGGGAACCGCGAGCAGTACTTC. Protein product: CASSPISGNREQYF.

This chain joins TRBV13 and TRBJ1-5; 9 nucleotides match TRBD1. This CDR3 comprises 15 residues. V gave up 5 bases and J gave up 5 bases; unmatched junction bases: 7. Per germline, CDR1 PRHDT and CDR2 FYEKMQ (reference sequence). CDR3 sequence (DNA): TGTGCCAGCAGCATGGGACAGGGACGGTATCAGCCCCAGCATTTT. This encodes CASSMGQGRYQPQHF.

The chain has TRBV29-1 and TRBJ1-2, with D tentatively TRBD1 (5 bases). CDR1 and CDR2 (germline): SQVTM, ANQGSEA. This CDR3 comprises 14 residues. Trimming took off 4 bases at V and 4 bases at J, with 16 bases between the two ends. The CDR3 region has the DNA TGCAGCGTTGGTATGAGCGGACACTTCTATGGCTACACCTTC. It translates to CSVGMSGHFYGYTF.

The chain is built from TRBV19 and TRBJ1-5; 10 bases are a match to TRBD1. Germline-derived CDR1 and CDR2 are LNHDA and SQIVND (reference sequence). The CDR3 is 14 amino acids. J lost 4 bases, V lost 3 bases, and 0 bases had no gene match. In DNA, the CDR3 is TGTGCCAGTAGTATGGGACAGGGGAATCAGCCCCAGCATTTT. This translates into CASSMGQGNQPQHF.

This clone was observed once. The rearrangement links TRBV10-2 to TRBJ2-7; D is tentatively TRBD1 or TRBD2 (7 bases each). Trimming cost V 3 bases and J 2 bases, with 17 bases left between them. This CDR3 is built from 16 residues. Germline V gives CDR1 WSHSY, CDR2 SAAADI. The CDR3, as DNA: TGCGCCAGCAGTGAAACCCCAGGGGGGGCGACCTACGAGCAGTACTTC. Its translation: CASSETPGGATYEQYF.

The chain uses TRBV6-6 and TRBJ1-2; D not certain. Germline V gives CDR1 MNHNY, CDR2 SVGAGI (reference sequence). The germline V and J ends were trimmed by 7 bases and 1 base, with 16 bases remaining between them. The CDR3 runs 15 residues. DNA of the CDR3: TGTGCCAGCACCCTGGAGGGAGGCCTTAACTATGGCTACACCTTC. This gives the protein CASTLEGGLNYGYTF.

The chain carries TRBV5-1 and TRBJ2-3; TRBD1 is a possible D gene (6 bases). CDR1 and CDR2 from the germline V gene are SGHRS and YFSETQ. The CDR3 sequence is 16 residues long. V lost 3 bases to trimming and J lost 4 bases, with 18 bases between them. CDR3: CASSSTGTSAADTQYF. CDR3 coding DNA: TGCGCCAGCAGCTCTACCGGGACATCAGCCGCAGATACGCAGTATTTT. The full variable domain, its missing parts supplied by reference TRBV5-1 and TRBJ2-3, is KAGVTQTPRYLIKTRGQQVTLSCSPISGHRSVSWYQQTPGQGLQFLFEYFSETQRNKGNFPGRFSGRQFSNSRSEMNVSTLELGDSALYLCASSSTGTSAADTQYFGPGTRLTVL.